A selection of T cell receptor beta chains follows, all from one sample in a study of OX40 agonist ivuxolimab in advanced cancers. The data were produced by immunoSEQ multiplex PCR, yet TCRdb's version contains in-frame clones alone and is incomplete. The sample lists roughly 55,000 clones, around 85% seen once, with roughly 13% in the top ten. The sequencing used CD4+ or CD8+ T cells sorted from blood, collected in a trial of the OX40 agonist ivuxolimab. The receptors were gathered from an adult with an advanced solid tumor such as melanoma, head and neck, liver or kidney cancer. The CDR3 runs from the conserved cysteine through the conserved F or W. The D gene is left open where the match is weak. Clone size is not always given. Where it is, it says once, few, many or a class for expanded clones.

size,J,V,D,DNA,CDR3
.,TRBJ2-1,TRBV13,TRBD2,TGTGCCAGCAGCTTGGGACTAGCGGGCCTCAATGAGCAGTTCTTC,CASSLGLAGLNEQFF
.,TRBJ2-5,TRBV4-1,TRBD1,TGCGCCAGCAGCCAAGATGCAGGGGGCGCAGAGACCCAGTACTTC,CASSQDAGGAETQYF
.,TRBJ2-3,TRBV5-6,TRBD2,TGTGCCAGCAGCTTGGAGCAGCGGGGGAAGACAGATACGCAGTATTTT,CASSLEQRGKTDTQYF
.,TRBJ1-2,TRBV10-3,TRBD1,TGTGCCATCAGTGAGTCGGCCACAGGGGGCAATGGCTACACCTTC,CAISESATGGNGYTF
.,TRBJ2-1,TRBV9,.,TGTGCCAGCAGCGTAGCTCGGCAGGGAGCCCTTGGGGAGCAGTTCTTC,CASSVARQGALGEQFF
.,TRBJ1-5,TRBV6-6,.,TGTGCCAGCAGTTACGGGGATAGCAATCAGCCCCAGCATTTT,CASSYGDSNQPQHF
.,TRBJ1-1,TRBV5-4,.,TGTGCCAGTATCCGCGAGGGAGCTGAAGCTTTCTTT,CASIREGAEAFF
.,TRBJ2-3,TRBV25-1,.,TGTGCCAGCAGTGCGGTCGTCACAGATACGCAGTATTTT,CASSAVVTDTQYF
.,TRBJ1-2,TRBV9,.,TGTGCCAGCAGCGCGACAGGTGGCCATGGCTACACCTTC,CASSATGGHGYTF
.,TRBJ1-2,TRBV2,.,TGTGCCAGCAGTGTAGGACAGTCCGGCTACACCTTC,CASSVGQSGYTF
.,TRBJ2-2,TRBV19,.,TGTGCCAGTAGTATAACAGGGAGTACCGGGGAGCTGTTTTTT,CASSITGSTGELFF
.,TRBJ1-2,TRBV6-5,.,TGTGCCAGCAGTCACACAATGGAGGGCGGCGGCTACACCTTC,CASSHTMEGGGYTF
.,TRBJ2-7,TRBV6-1,TRBD1,TGTGCCAGCAGCCTGACAGGGTCCTACGAGCAGTACTTC,CASSLTGSYEQYF
.,TRBJ2-5,TRBV7-9,.,TGTGCCAGCAGTTACCCGACAGGAGGGCAAGAGACCCAGTACTTC,CASSYPTGGQETQYF
.,TRBJ1-2,TRBV19,.,TGTGCCAGTAGTACCCTGTCCCGCGGGGATGGCTACACCTTC,CASSTLSRGDGYTF
.,TRBJ2-7,TRBV11-2,.,TGTGCCAGCACGGAGTACCACGAGCAGTACTTC,CASTEYHEQYF
.,TRBJ2-3,TRBV7-9,.,TGTGCCAGCAGCTTAGAGGTAGGGTCGGATACGCAGTATTTT,CASSLEVGSDTQYF
.,TRBJ2-4,TRBV5-4,TRBD1,TGTGCCAGCAGCCTGTTCGGACAGGCCCGAAGGGGCAAAAACATTCAGTACTTC,CASSLFGQARRGKNIQYF
.,TRBJ1-2,TRBV2,TRBD1,TGTGCCAGCAGTGAAGCCCCGGGACAGCTTTGGGGCTACACCTTC,CASSEAPGQLWGYTF
.,TRBJ2-7,TRBV16,.,TGTGCCAGCAGCCCAACAGGGACCGAGCAGTACTTC,CASSPTGTEQYF
.,TRBJ1-5,TRBV10-2,.,TGCGCCAGCAGTGATGAGGGCAGGGGCTATCAGCCCCAGCATTTT,CASSDEGRGYQPQHF
.,TRBJ2-4,TRBV6-5,.,TGTGCCAGCAGCCCCAGAGGGCGCCCCGGAAACATTCAGTACTTC,CASSPRGRPGNIQYF
few,TRBJ1-5,TRBV19,TRBD1,TGTGCCAGTATGGGTTGGTCGACAGGGAAGGATCAGCCCCAGCATTTT,CASMGWSTGKDQPQHF
.,TRBJ2-5,TRBV27,.,TGTGCCAGCAGTTTATACCCAGCGGGTTCGTCGGAGACCCAGTACTTC,CASSLYPAGSSETQYF
.,TRBJ2-1,TRBV2,TRBD2,TGTGCCAGCAGTGATCCTGCGGGGGGGCCGTACAATGAGCAGTTCTTC,CASSDPAGGPYNEQFF
.,TRBJ2-1,TRBV10-1,TRBD2,TGCGCCAGCCAAAGGGAGGCGGGAGACAATGAGCAGTTCTTC,CASQREAGDNEQFF
.,TRBJ2-7,TRBV9,.,TGTGCCAGCAGCCCCTGGGGTGGGGAAACCTACGAGCAGTACTTC,CASSPWGGETYEQYF
few,TRBJ2-5,TRBV6-6,.,TGTGCCAGCAGTTACTCAGACTGGCAAGAGACCCAGTACTTC,CASSYSDWQETQYF
few,TRBJ1-5,TRBV27,.,TGTGCCAGCAGTCCCCGGGCAAGTAGGGGCAATCAGCCCCAGCATTTT,CASSPRASRGNQPQHF
.,TRBJ1-4,TRBV11-2,.,TGTGCCAGCAGCTACAGTGACTCAACTAATGAAAAACTGTTTTTT,CASSYSDSTNEKLFF
.,TRBJ1-4,TRBV27,TRBD1,TGTGCCAGCAGTTATTCTCCGGGACAGGGGTTCGGTGAAACTAATGAAAAACTGTTTTTT,CASSYSPGQGFGETNEKLFF
.,TRBJ2-7,TRBV19,TRBD1,TGTGCCAGTAGTCCCTGGTTGACCGGGACAGGGGTCTCCGAGCAGTACTTC,CASSPWLTGTGVSEQYF
once,TRBJ2-3,TRBV7-9,TRBD2,TGTGCCAGCAGCTCTTCGGGGGGAGCAGATACGCAGTATTTT,CASSSSGGADTQYF
.,TRBJ2-7,TRBV15,.,TGTGCCACCAGCAGAGGGGGCGGGGAGCAGTACTTC,CATSRGGGEQYF
.,TRBJ2-7,TRBV2,.,TGTGCCAGCAGTGATAGTCTACAGGGAATCGTCGAGCAGTACTTC,CASSDSLQGIVEQYF
few,TRBJ1-2,TRBV5-5,.,TGTGCCAGCAGCTTGTTGTCAGGAGCAAACTATGGCTACACCTTC,CASSLLSGANYGYTF
.,TRBJ1-2,TRBV5-1,.,TGCGCCAGCAGCGCTACTCCCCCAGGGGATCTTAAGGGCTACACCTTC,CASSATPPGDLKGYTF
.,TRBJ1-5,TRBV9,TRBD1,TGTGCGTCCGGACAGGGCCTCAATCAGCCCCAGCATTTT,CASGQGLNQPQHF
once,TRBJ2-7,TRBV27,.,TGTGCCAGCAGTCCACCCGACACCAGGGGTTACGAGCAGTACTTC,CASSPPDTRGYEQYF
few,TRBJ1-5,TRBV4-1,.,TGCGCCAGCAGCCAAGGATATACCGGCTCACAGAGAGTTCAGCCCCAGCATTTT,CASSQGYTGSQRVQPQHF
.,TRBJ2-1,TRBV6-5,.,TGTGCCAGCAGCTCGGACGAGAATGAGCAGTTCTTC,CASSSDENEQFF
.,TRBJ1-2,TRBV2,.,TGTGCCACCGAGGAGGTCATTGGGGCCGGAGGAGGCTACACCTTC,CATEEVIGAGGGYTF
.,TRBJ2-7,TRBV4-1,TRBD1,TGCGCCAGCAGCCAAGATTATCCTACAGGGGCGATCTACGAGCAGTACTTC,CASSQDYPTGAIYEQYF
.,TRBJ2-7,TRBV19,.,TGTGCCAGTAGTATAGCGGATCGCCGGTACGAGCAGTACTTC,CASSIADRRYEQYF
.,TRBJ1-5,TRBV4-1,.,TGCGCCAGCAGCCAAGGGGTGACAGGAGTTTATAGCAATCAGCCCCAGCATTTT,CASSQGVTGVYSNQPQHF
.,TRBJ1-1,TRBV4-3,.,TGCGCCAGCAGTGGGTTTGGCACTGAAGCTTTCTTT,CASSGFGTEAFF
.,TRBJ1-4,TRBV27,.,TGTGCCAGCAGTTCGGGGATTTGGGATGAAAAACTGTTTTTT,CASSSGIWDEKLFF
.,TRBJ2-3,TRBV19,.,TGTGCCAGTAGTATAAGTGGGGCGGCAGCAGATACGCAGTATTTT,CASSISGAAADTQYF
once,TRBJ2-1,TRBV19,.,TGTGCCAGTAGTATATATTGGGGGGGCGAGGGTGCCAATGAGCAGTTCTTC,CASSIYWGGEGANEQFF
.,TRBJ1-1,TRBV6-5,.,TGTGCCAGCAGTTATTTGGGACGGGGGACTGAAGCTTTCTTT,CASSYLGRGTEAFF